The subject of this entry is one T cell receptor (beta chain). This specimen comes from a study of T cell changes during pregnancy in multiple sclerosis. The CDR3 is 12 residues long. The germline V gene has CDR1 KGHSH and CDR2 LQKENI. Trimming removed 6 bases from V and 1 base from J, with 6 bases in between. Clones were read by immunoSEQ multiplex PCR, and TCRdb kept only the in-frame ones, dropping some. This sample carries around 50,000 clones, about 90% of them seen once, and the ten largest clones take approximately 0.18%. This rearrangement joins TRBV18 to TRBJ1-1; D not certain. This receptor was identified in a female donor with multiple sclerosis, enrolled in a pregnancy study. The specimen was CD4+ T cells from peripheral blood mononuclear cells, collected in the second trimester of pregnancy. This CDR3 is CASSQANTEAFF. CDR3 in DNA: TGTGCCAGCTCTCAGGCGAACACTGAAGCTTTCTTT.